This TCR beta chain was recovered during a study of T-cell reconstitution after alpha-beta-depleted transplantation in children. CDR3 length: 11 residues. This clonotype was picked up many times. A read error may account for a junction end that differs from germline. A library of TCRbeta sequences, prepared with unique molecular identifiers, was generated. TCRdb analysed the PCR reads with MiXCR anew, one entry per CDR3 protein. Here the sample spans about 590,000 distinct CDR3 sequences, around 13% being singletons. The sample in question was PBMCs, mostly from graft donor cells, obtained 360 days after TCRalphabeta/CD19-depleted stem cell transplant. The clonotype comes from a male patient between 10 and 17 years old who had a stem cell transplant for acute myeloid leukemia, so the T cells may come from the graft donor. This sequence joins TRBV12-3 or TRBV12-4 and TRBJ2-1; no firm D call. The CDR3 bases are TGTGCCAGCAGCCCACTAAATGGGCAGTTCTTC. As protein: CASSPLNGQFF.